This is a list of T cell receptor beta chains from one sample in a study of blood T cell repertoires in COVID-19. The data were produced by immunoSEQ multiplex PCR, yet TCRdb's version contains in-frame clones alone and is incomplete. The sample consists of under 40,000 clones, more than 85% of them appearing once. Material for sequencing was peripheral blood. All receptors derive from a woman of 80 years or more with active or convalescent COVID-19. The CDR3 runs from the conserved cysteine through the conserved F or W. D genes are given only for firm matches. Size tells how often a clone was seen (once, few, many) or the class of an expanded clone, and some rows leave it out.

>TRBD1|TRBV12-5|TRBJ1-2|-
TGTGCTAGTGGGGTACCCGGGACAGGGACTAACTATGGCTACACCTTC
CASGVPGTGTNYGYTF
>TRBD1|TRBV4-1|TRBJ2-1|-
TGCGCCAGCAGCCAAGATTGGACAGGGTCATACAATGAGCAGTTCTTC
CASSQDWTGSYNEQFF
>TRBD1|TRBV5-6|TRBJ2-2|-
TGTGCCAGCAGCATGCCTGGTTGGGACAGGAACACCGGGGAGCTGTTTTTT
CASSMPGWDRNTGELFF
>-|TRBV15|TRBJ2-5|-
TGTGCCACCAGCAGAGCTGGCAGGGGACAGACCCAGTACTTC
CATSRAGRGQTQYF
>-|TRBV6-6|TRBJ1-2|-
TGTGCCAGCAGTCACGACCGACGCCTAACAGGATCTAACTATGGCTACACCTTC
CASSHDRRLTGSNYGYTF
>TRBD1|TRBV18|TRBJ1-2|-
TGTGCCAGCTCACCATCGGGACAGACAAACTATGGCTACACCTTC
CASSPSGQTNYGYTF
>-|TRBV5-8|TRBJ1-4|-
TGTGCCAGCAGAAACCGGGACTTTAAAAAGGGAGAAAAACTGTTTTTT
CASRNRDFKKGEKLFF
>-|TRBV19|TRBJ2-1|-
TGTGCCAGTAGCACACCTTACAATGAGCAGTTCTTC
CASSTPYNEQFF
>-|TRBV6-5|TRBJ2-7|-
TGTGCCAGCAGCCGGACACTGGCCTACGAGCAGTACTTC
CASSRTLAYEQYF
>TRBD1|TRBV2|TRBJ1-5|-
TGTGCCAGCAGTGGAAGGGACAGGAGACCCAATCAGCCCCAGCATTTT
CASSGRDRRPNQPQHF
>TRBD1|TRBV3-1/TRBV3-2|TRBJ1-3|-
TGTGCCAGCAGCCAAACTACAGGGGGTGCTGGAAACACCATATATTTT
CASSQTTGGAGNTIYF
>-|TRBV5-1|TRBJ2-3|-
TGCGCCAGCAGTTTGCTAGGGGGCACAGATACGCAGTATTTT
CASSLLGGTDTQYF
>TRBD2|TRBV12-5|TRBJ2-4|-
TGTGCTAGTGGTTTGGGAGGTAGCGGGGGAGTCTTAGCCAAAAACATTCAGTACTTC
CASGLGGSGGVLAKNIQYF
>TRBD2|TRBV24-1|TRBJ2-1|few
TGTGCCACCAGTCGGGGGGGCGTTGAGCAGTTCTTC
CATSRGGVEQFF